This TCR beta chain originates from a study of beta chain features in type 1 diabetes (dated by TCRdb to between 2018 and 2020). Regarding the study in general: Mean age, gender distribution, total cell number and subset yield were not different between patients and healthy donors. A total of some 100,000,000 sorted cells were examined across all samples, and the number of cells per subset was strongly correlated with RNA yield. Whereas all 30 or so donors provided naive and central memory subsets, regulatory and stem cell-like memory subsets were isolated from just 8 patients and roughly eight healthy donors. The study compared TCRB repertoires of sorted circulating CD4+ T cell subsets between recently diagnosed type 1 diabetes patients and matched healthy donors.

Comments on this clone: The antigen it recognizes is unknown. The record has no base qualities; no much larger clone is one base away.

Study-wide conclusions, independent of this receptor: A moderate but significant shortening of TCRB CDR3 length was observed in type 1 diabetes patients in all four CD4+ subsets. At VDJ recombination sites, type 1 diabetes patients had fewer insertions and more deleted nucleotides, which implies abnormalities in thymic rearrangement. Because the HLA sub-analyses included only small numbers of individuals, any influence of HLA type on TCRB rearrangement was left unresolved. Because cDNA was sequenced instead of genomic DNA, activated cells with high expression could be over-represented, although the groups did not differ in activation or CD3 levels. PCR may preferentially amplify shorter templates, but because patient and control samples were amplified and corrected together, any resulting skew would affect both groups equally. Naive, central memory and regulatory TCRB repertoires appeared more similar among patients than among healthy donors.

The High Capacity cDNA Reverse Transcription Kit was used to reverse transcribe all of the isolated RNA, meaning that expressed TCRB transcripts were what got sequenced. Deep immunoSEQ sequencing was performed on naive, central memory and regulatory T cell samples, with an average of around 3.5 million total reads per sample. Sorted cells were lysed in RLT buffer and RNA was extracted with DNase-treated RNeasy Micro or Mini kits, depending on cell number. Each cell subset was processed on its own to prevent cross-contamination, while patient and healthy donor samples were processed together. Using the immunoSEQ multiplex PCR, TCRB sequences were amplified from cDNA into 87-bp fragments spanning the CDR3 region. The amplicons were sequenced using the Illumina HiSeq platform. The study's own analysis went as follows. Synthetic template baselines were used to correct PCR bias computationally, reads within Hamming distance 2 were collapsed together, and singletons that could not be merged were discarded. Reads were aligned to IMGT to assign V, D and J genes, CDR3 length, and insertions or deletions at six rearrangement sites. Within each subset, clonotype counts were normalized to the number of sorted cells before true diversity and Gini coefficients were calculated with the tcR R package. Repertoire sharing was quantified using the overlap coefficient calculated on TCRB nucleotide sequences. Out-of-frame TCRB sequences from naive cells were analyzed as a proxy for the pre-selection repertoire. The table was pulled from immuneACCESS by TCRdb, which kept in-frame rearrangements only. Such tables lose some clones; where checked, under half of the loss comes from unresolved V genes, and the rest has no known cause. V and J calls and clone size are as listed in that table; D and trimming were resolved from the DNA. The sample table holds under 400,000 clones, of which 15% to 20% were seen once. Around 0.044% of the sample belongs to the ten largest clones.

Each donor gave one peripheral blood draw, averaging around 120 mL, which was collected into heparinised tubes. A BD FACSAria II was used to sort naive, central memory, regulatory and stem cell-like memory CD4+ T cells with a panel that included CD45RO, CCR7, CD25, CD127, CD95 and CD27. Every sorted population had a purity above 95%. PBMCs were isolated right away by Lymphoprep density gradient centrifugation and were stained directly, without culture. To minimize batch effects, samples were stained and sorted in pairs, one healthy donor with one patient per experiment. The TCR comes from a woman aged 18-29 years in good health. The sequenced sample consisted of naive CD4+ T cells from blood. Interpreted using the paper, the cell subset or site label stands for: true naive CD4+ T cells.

The CDR3 here reads CASSIRGDLSTDTQYF. At the DNA level, the sequence is TGTGCCAGCAGCATCCGCGGGGACCTCAGCACAGATACGCAGTATTTT. Rearrangement joined TRBV9 to TRBJ2-3; a tentative D match to TRBD2 spans 6 bases. For CDR1 and CDR2, the germline V gene lists SGDLS and YYNGEE. The CDR3 holds 16 amino acids from the cysteine to the phenylalanine. Solely the CDR3 DNA is kept, with 48 bases framed from the first base. V loses 4 bases of germline sequence and J loses 0 bases, and the interval between the two ends is 15 bases.